The 24 T cell receptor beta chains presented below share a single source sample, sequenced in a study of shared clonotypes between healthy human individuals. Clones were sequenced by immunoSEQ multiplex PCR, and TCRdb holds only the in-frame ones, with some missing. The top ten hold 0.1% to 0.15% of the sample, which has some 2,100,000 clones, around 95% seen once. The material sequenced was naive CD4+ T cells sorted from blood. Subset reported: CD45RA+ positively selected. All receptors come from a young man in good health.

The CDR3 spells CASSQEFRGNEKLFF. CDR3 nucleotides: TGCGCCAGCAGCCAAGAGTTCAGGGGAAATGAAAAACTGTTTTTT. The V and J genes are TRBV4-3 and TRBJ1-4, with TRBD1 as a possible D gene (6 bases). Trimming removed 0 bases at V and 5 bases at J, with 10 bases between. CDR1 and CDR2 (germline): LGHNA, YSLEER. This CDR3 has 15 amino acids.

V gene TRBV4-1 combines with J gene TRBJ1-2; D is perhaps TRBD1 (5 bases). Germline CDR1 is MGHRA and CDR2 is YSYEKL. The V end lost 2 bases, the J end lost 5 bases, and 30 bases lay between the germline ends. The CDR3 length is 20 residues. CDR3 region: CASSQYPGQGLTSAPYGYTF. CDR3 coding DNA: TGCGCCAGCAGCCAATATCCTGGGCAGGGACTAACCTCCGCTCCATATGGCTACACCTTC.

This clone turned up a few times. This chain joins TRBV10-3 and TRBJ2-2; D may be TRBD1 (5 bases). The CDR3 loop spans 15 amino acids. Trimming removed 9 bases from V and 0 bases from J, with 14 bases in between. CDR1 and CDR2 from the germline V gene are ENHRY and SYGVKD. CDR3 sequence: CAIHRYPANTGELFF. CDR3 bases: TGTGCCATACACAGGTACCCCGCGAACACCGGGGAGCTGTTTTTT.

The chain couples TRBV7-3 to TRBJ2-3, with 7 bases that match TRBD2. The CDR3 has 13 residues. Losses at the gene ends were 5 bases for V and 5 bases for J; bases not matched to a gene: 4. Germline assignment: CDR1 SGHTA and CDR2 FQGTGA. The CDR3 DNA follows: TGTGCCAGCAGCGTGGGCGGGGGAGATACGCAGTATTTT. This translates into CASSVGGGDTQYF. Looking up the rest from reference TRBV7-3 and TRBJ2-3 gives the full variable domain: GAGVSQTPSNKVTEKGKYVELRCDPISGHTALYWYRQSLGQGPEFLIYFQGTGAADDSGLPNDRFFAVRPEGSVSTLKIQRTERGDSAVYLCASSVGGGDTQYFGPGTRLTVL.

The chain employs TRBV5-6 and TRBJ2-1, with 8 bases lining up with TRBD2. Germline CDR1 reads SGHDT; CDR2 reads YYEEEE. The CDR3 sequence is 18 residues long. J gave up 3 bases and V 4 bases, and 15 bases lay outside the gene matches. The CDR3 region has the DNA TGTGCCAGCAGCGCCTCTGGGGCGGGGGGATCCGTCTACAATGAGCAGTTCTTC. It yields the protein CASSASGAGGSVYNEQFF.

Worth noting for this clone: The sample contains more than one DNA sequence encoding this CDR3. This chain connects TRBV10-3 to TRBJ2-2, with TRBD1 as a possible D gene (6 bases). V lost 4 bases and J 4 bases, leaving 10 bases between the germline ends. Germline loops: CDR1 ENHRY, CDR2 SYGVKD. This CDR3 has 14 amino acids. CDR3 protein: CAISAGGRTGELFF. In nucleotides, the CDR3 is TGTGCCATCAGTGCTGGGGGCCGCACCGGGGAGCTGTTTTTT.

The genes are TRBV19 and TRBJ2-7, with 9 bases aligning to TRBD2. V was clipped by 5 bases and J by 3 bases; unmatched bases: 11. The CDR3 spans 16 residues. Germline CDR1 and CDR2: LNHDA and SQIVND (reference sequence). CDR3 amino acids: CASSVIPGLADYEQYF. In DNA, the CDR3 is TGTGCCAGTAGTGTGATACCGGGACTAGCAGACTACGAGCAGTACTTC. Using reference TRBV19 and TRBJ2-7 for the parts outside the CDR3, the full variable domain is DGGITQSPKYLFRKEGQNVTLSCEQNLNHDAMYWYRQDPGQGLRLIYYSQIVNDFQKGDIAEGYSVSREKKESFPLTVTSAQKNPTAFYLCASSVIPGLADYEQYFGPGTRLTVT.

The chain is built from TRBV14 and TRBJ1-2; unclear D gene. The CDR3 consists of 13 residues. The germline V and J ends were trimmed by 0 bases and 5 bases, with 7 bases remaining between them. Germline CDR1 SGHDN, CDR2 FVKESK. The CDR3 sequence: CASSQDIKYGYTF. CDR3 bases: TGTGCCAGCAGCCAAGACATCAAGTATGGCTACACCTTC.

The chain's CDR3 is CASSITSARYEQYF. In DNA form, the CDR3 reads TGTGCCAGCAGCATTACTAGTGCCAGGTACGAGCAGTACTTC. This chain links TRBV7-6 with TRBJ2-7, with a tentative D call TRBD2 (5 bases). The CDR3 is 14 residues long. Trimming took 5 bases from V and 4 from J, leaving 15 bases between them. CDR1 SGHVS and CDR2 FNYEAQ come from the germline V gene.

The genes are TRBV2 and TRBJ2-5, with D hard to call. V was trimmed by 0 bases and J by 4 bases, leaving 9 bases between them. CDR3 length equals 14 residues. Germline lookup yields CDR1 SNHLY and CDR2 FYNNEI. CDR3 residues: CASSEAVLLETQYF. CDR3 in DNA: TGTGCCAGCAGTGAAGCCGTCCTCCTAGAGACCCAGTACTTC.

Comments on this clone: The identical CDR3 is also encoded by other nucleotide sequences in the sample. The rearrangement uses TRBV5-1 and TRBJ1-1; a weak D match, TRBD1 (6 bases). Germline assignment: CDR1 SGHRS and CDR2 YFSETQ. Trimming removed 1 base at V and 1 base at J, with 8 bases between. The CDR3 has 14 residues. In nucleotides, the CDR3 is TGCGCCAGCAGCTTGAGGACAGAGAACACTGAAGCTTTCTTT. It specifies CASSLRTENTEAFF.

The rearrangement joins TRBV29-1 to TRBJ2-3, with a weak D call TRBD2 (6 bases). V was pared by 4 bases and J by 2 bases, with 13 bases between. Germline CDR1 reads SQVTM; CDR2 reads ANQGSEA. The CDR3 has 14 amino acids. CDR3 amino acids: CSVVSGGVTDTQYF. DNA for the CDR3: TGCAGCGTTGTCAGTGGAGGGGTCACAGATACGCAGTATTTT.

As DNA, the CDR3 is TGTGCCAGCAGTTTATCCGGACTAGCGGGGGGGCCCTACGAGCAGTACTTC. Protein product: CASSLSGLAGGPYEQYF. The J gene is TRBJ2-7, the V gene TRBV27; 15 bases agree with TRBD2. The CDR3 is made up of 17 amino acids. Germline trimming cut 0 bases from V and 2 bases from J; bases unmatched to any gene: 2. CDR1 and CDR2 (germline): MNHEY, SMNVEV (reference sequence).

V usage is TRBV28 and J usage is TRBJ2-5, with 8 bases that match TRBD1. The CDR3 extends over 14 amino acids. Losses at the gene ends were 7 bases for V and 5 bases for J; bases not matched to a gene: 9. Per the germline V gene, CDR1 is MDHEN and CDR2 is SYDVKM. The CDR3 reads CASTTLRDRETQYF. CDR3 coding DNA: TGTGCCAGCACCACCCTTCGGGACAGGGAGACCCAGTACTTC. Full variable domain (rest looked up from reference TRBV28 and TRBJ2-5): DVKVTQSSRYLVKRTGEKVFLECVQDMDHENMFWYRQDPGLGLRLIYFSYDVKMKEKGDIPEGYSVSREKKERFSLILESASTNQTSMYLCASTTLRDRETQYFGPGTRLLVL.

This chain links TRBV30 with TRBJ2-7; TRBD1 aligns across 7 bases. The CDR3 length is 12 residues. Germline CDR1 GTSNPN, CDR2 SVGIG (reference sequence). The trim removed 5 bases at V and 5 bases at J, leaving 6 bases unmatched. The CDR3 reads CAWVRDSHEQYF. The DNA for the CDR3 is TGTGCCTGGGTCCGGGACAGTCACGAGCAGTACTTC.

The CDR3 DNA is TGTGCCAGTAGTATAGCCGACAAGACGGGCTACACCTTC. Its protein product is CASSIADKTGYTF. The genes are TRBV19 and TRBJ1-2; D uncertain. The V end lost 1 base, the J end lost 8 bases, and 11 bases lay between the germline ends. The CDR3 runs 13 residues. Germline CDR1 and CDR2: LNHDA and SQIVND (reference sequence).

The V and J genes are TRBV27 and TRBJ2-7; 8 nucleotides agree with TRBD2. The germline V gene has CDR1 MNHEY and CDR2 SMNVEV (reference sequence). Trimming cost V 6 bases and J 7 bases; bases outside gene matches: 11. There are 14 residues in the CDR3. The CDR3 region is CASRTSVPVREQYF. CDR3 nucleotide sequence: TGTGCCAGCAGGACTAGCGTCCCCGTTCGGGAGCAGTACTTC.

The V and J genes are TRBV5-1 and TRBJ2-7; D possibly matches TRBD1 or TRBD2 (6 bases each). CDR3 size: 15 residues. The ends were cut back, 2 bases at V and 2 bases at J, with 14 bases in the middle. The germline V gene encodes CDR1 SGHRS and CDR2 YFSETQ. The CDR3 DNA reads as TGCGCCAGCAGCTTAGGGGGGAGCCCTACCTACGAGCAGTACTTC. It specifies CASSLGGSPTYEQYF.

The V gene is TRBV7-2, the J gene TRBJ2-7; possible D gene TRBD1, 6 bases. CDR1 is SGHTA and CDR2 is FQGNSA in the germline V gene. Trimming shortened V by 5 bases and J by 0 bases, and 14 bases separated the two germline ends. The CDR3 loop spans 15 amino acids. The CDR3 region has the DNA TGTGCCAGCAGCGTTTCCGGGACATTCTCCTACGAGCAGTACTTC. It is translated as CASSVSGTFSYEQYF.

V and J are TRBV5-4 and TRBJ1-1; 7 bases agree with TRBD1. The germline CDR1 and CDR2 sequences are SGHNT and YYREEE (reference sequence). The CDR3 sequence is 15 residues long. V gave up 1 base and J gave up 5 bases; unmatched junction bases: 8. CDR3 in amino acids: CASSLRYQGGTEAFF. CDR3 nucleotide sequence: TGTGCCAGCAGCTTGAGGTATCAGGGGGGAACTGAAGCTTTCTTT.

In the case of this clone: This sample also contains other DNA sequences that code for the same CDR3. This chain links TRBV7-2 with TRBJ2-7, with TRBD2 as a possible D gene (5 bases). CDR3 length: 13 residues. Trimming shortened V by 1 base and J by 4 bases, and 8 bases separated the two germline ends. CDR1 is SGHTA and CDR2 is FQGNSA in the germline V gene. The CDR3 spells CASSLVPGYEQYF. Written as DNA, the CDR3 is TGTGCCAGCAGCTTAGTTCCGGGGTACGAGCAGTACTTC. Complete variable domain (other parts from reference TRBV7-2 and TRBJ2-7): GAGVSQSPSNKVTEKGKDVELRCDPISGHTALYWYRQSLGQGLEFLIYFQGNSAPDKSGLPSDRFSAERTGGSVSTLTIQRTQQEDSAVYLCASSLVPGYEQYFGPGTRLTVT.

The chain has TRBV9 and TRBJ1-1, with 7 bases identical to TRBD1. Losses at the gene ends were 0 bases for V and 4 bases for J; bases not matched to a gene: 9. The CDR3 extends over 16 amino acids. Germline-derived CDR1 and CDR2 are SGDLS and YYNGEE. The CDR3 DNA follows: TGTGCCAGCAGCGTAGACCCGACAGGGATTGGCACTGAAGCTTTCTTT. Its translation: CASSVDPTGIGTEAFF. Together with reference TRBV9 and TRBJ1-1, the CDR3 gives the full variable domain: DSGVTQTPKHLITATGQRVTLRCSPRSGDLSVYWYQQSLDQGLQFLIQYYNGEERAKGNILERFSAQQFPDLHSELNLSSLELGDSALYFCASSVDPTGIGTEAFFGQGTRLTVV.

This clone was seen once. The rearrangement uses TRBV18 and TRBJ2-7, with TRBD2 identical over 12 bases. The CDR3 loop spans 15 amino acids. Unmatched junction bases numbered 3, after V lost 2 bases and J lost 4 bases. The germline CDR1 and CDR2 sequences are KGHSH and LQKENI. The CDR3 here is CASSPGLAGIYEQYF. Written as DNA, the CDR3 is TGTGCCAGCTCACCAGGACTAGCGGGGATTTACGAGCAGTACTTC.

This clone was observed once. This specimen includes other DNA sequences encoding the same CDR3. CDR3 bases: TGTGCCAGCAGTTCTGGACAGGGAGAGACCCAGTACTTC. Encoded protein: CASSSGQGETQYF. V gene TRBV6-5 combines with J gene TRBJ2-5, with 8 nucleotides matching TRBD1. CDR3 length: 13 amino acids. Germline V gives CDR1 MNHEY, CDR2 SVGAGI. V lost 4 bases and J lost 4; bases outside the gene matches: 2.